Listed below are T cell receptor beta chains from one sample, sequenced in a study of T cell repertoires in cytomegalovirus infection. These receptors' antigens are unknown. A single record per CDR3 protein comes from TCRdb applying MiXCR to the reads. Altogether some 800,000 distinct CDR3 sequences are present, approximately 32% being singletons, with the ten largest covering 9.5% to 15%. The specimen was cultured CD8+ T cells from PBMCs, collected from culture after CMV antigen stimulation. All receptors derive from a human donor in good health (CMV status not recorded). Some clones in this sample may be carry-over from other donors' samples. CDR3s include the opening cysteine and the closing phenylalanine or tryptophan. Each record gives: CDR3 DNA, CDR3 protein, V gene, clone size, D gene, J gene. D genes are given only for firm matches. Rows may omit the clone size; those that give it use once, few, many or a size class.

TGTGCCAGCAGTTTATCGCGGGACTCTCCAGGCTACACCTTC CASSLSRDSPGYTF TRBV27 NA NA TRBJ1-2
TGCGCCAGCAGCTTGGCTCAGGGGCAGAACACTGAAGCTTTCTTT CASSLAQGQNTEAFF TRBV5-1 NA NA TRBJ1-1
TGTGCCAGCAGACCAAGACAGGGAGGTCGCAATGAGCAGTTCTTC CASRPRQGGRNEQFF TRBV7-8 many NA TRBJ2-1
TGTGCCAGCAGTTACCTACAAGTGCAGTTCTTC CASSYLQVQFF TRBV6-2/TRBV6-3 NA NA TRBJ2-1
TGTGCCAGCAGACAGGGGTACAATGAGCAGTTCTTC CASRQGYNEQFF TRBV19 many TRBD1 TRBJ2-1
TGTGCCAGCAGTCAGGACAGGAGCTCCTACAATGAGCAGTTCTTC CASSQDRSSYNEQFF TRBV4-1 many TRBD1 TRBJ2-1
TGTGCCAGCAGTGAAAGAAGGACAGGGGGAAATCAGCCCCAGCATTTT CASSERRTGGNQPQHF TRBV6-1 few TRBD1 TRBJ1-5
TGTGCCAGCAGCTTAGGGGGCCTGTTCTCTGGAAACACCATATATTTT CASSLGGLFSGNTIYF TRBV7-6 NA NA TRBJ1-3
TGCAGTGCTAGAGTTGAAAATTACAATGAGCAGTTCTTC CSARVENYNEQFF TRBV20-1 NA NA TRBJ2-1
TGCGCCAGCAGCTTGGACCAGGCCGAGGTCGGCTATGGCTACACCTTC CASSLDQAEVGYGYTF TRBV5-1 NA NA TRBJ1-2
TGTGCCAGCAGGGGAACCGACAGGCCCTCTAAAAAACTGTTTTTT CASRGTDRPSKKLFF TRBV27 NA NA TRBJ1-4
TGCAGTGCCCCTCAGGGGGTGGGTGGCTACACCTTC CSAPQGVGGYTF TRBV20-1 once TRBD1 TRBJ1-2
TGTGCCAGCAGCGTATCCCGGGATCACTCTGGAAACACCATATATTTT CASSVSRDHSGNTIYF TRBV9 NA NA TRBJ1-3
TGTGCCAGCAGCTTAGGCGGGAGGGACAGGGGGTGGGCTTTCTTT CASSLGGRDRGWAFF TRBV7-8 many TRBD1 TRBJ1-1
TGTGCCAGCAGATCGGACGGGTATAGCAATCAGCCCCAGCATTTT CASRSDGYSNQPQHF TRBV7-8 NA NA TRBJ1-5
TGTGCCAGCGGGTCAACCGGGGAGCTGTTTTTT CASGSTGELFF TRBV6-5 few NA TRBJ2-2